A selection of T cell receptor beta chains follows, all from one sample in a study of vaccination and CD4 T cells after COVID-19. TCRdb re-called the PCR reads with MiXCR, one entry per CDR3 protein. This sample has 20,000 to 25,000 distinct CDR3 sequences, with about 62% found just once. These receptors' antigens are unknown. The starting material was CD4+ T cells from blood, cultured in vitro, obtained before SARS-CoV-2 vaccination. The receptors shown here come from a human donor who received a COVID-19 vaccine. Both conserved end residues are part of each CDR3. Fields, in order: clone size, V gene, CDR3 protein. Only part of the rows carry a size: once, few, many, or a class if the clone is expanded.

- TRBV18 CASSPGRAVETQYF
- TRBV19 CASYTQGMEWPQHF
few TRBV19 CASSIPGLAKNIQYF
few TRBV20-1 CSAYGQGGSYEQYF
- TRBV10-1 CASSEGPTEAFF
- TRBV12-3/TRBV12-4 CASSSGQGYNQPQHF
- TRBV6-1 CASSDRGPDTQYF
few TRBV19 CASSIADRGTYGYTF
once TRBV5-1 CASSRGQEVGYTF
few TRBV27 CASSFTGTGVTETQYF
- TRBV11-3 CASSPGLQNTEAFF
once TRBV6-1 CASTPRWGDTGELFF
few TRBV6-1 CASKSIGTGIVSNQPQHF
few TRBV20-1 CRASGGRTDTQYF
- TRBV12-5 CASGLGVGKTEAFF
once TRBV20-1 CSATSGGVGTDTQYF
- TRBV20-1 CSAKKRELYGYTF
few TRBV19 CASTDQTVLDAFF
- TRBV20-1 CSAKWRRGGVLDTPYF
- TRBV27 CASSLSGQNPHNSPLHF